The rows below give T cell receptor beta chains drawn from one sample of a study of blood T cell repertoires in COVID-19. Profiled with immunoSEQ multiplex PCR; TCRdb holds only in-frame clones, not every one. The top ten clones hold 3% of a sample with under 300,000 clones, around 86% of them seen once. Sample: peripheral blood. The receptors were gathered from a woman aged 25 to 39 with active or convalescent COVID-19. Each CDR3 is given with its conserved first and last residue. D genes are given only for firm matches. Part of the rows lack a size; the others show once, few, many or a class for expanded clones.

>.|TRBJ2-5|TRBV5-1|15|TRBD1
TGCGCCAGCAGCTCCCGGGACAGCCCACAAGAGACCCAGTACTTC
CASSSRDSPQETQYF
>.|TRBJ2-7|TRBV3-1/TRBV3-2|16|.
TGTGCCAGCAGCCAGAAGGACAGGGAGGGGGTCCACGAGCAGTACTTC
CASSQKDREGVHEQYF
>.|TRBJ2-7|TRBV5-1|15|.
TGCGCCAGCAGCTATATTTCTCCCGCGGTCGACGAGCAGTACTTC
CASSYISPAVDEQYF
>.|TRBJ2-3|TRBV7-3|14|TRBD2
TGTGCCAGCAGCTTAGGGACTACAGGAGATACGCAGTATTTT
CASSLGTTGDTQYF
>.|TRBJ1-6|TRBV7-9|14|TRBD1
TGTGCCAGCAGCTTAGGGCAGGGGGGTTCACCCCTCCACTTT
CASSLGQGGSPLHF
>once|TRBJ1-4|TRBV7-9|14|TRBD1
TGTGCCAGCAGCTTGGAGGGGGCCCTATGGGGACTGTTTTTT
CASSLEGALWGLFF
>.|TRBJ1-2|TRBV6-5|13|.
TGTGCCCTCCGAAATATTAACTACTATGGCTACACCTTC
CALRNINYYGYTF
>.|TRBJ1-1|TRBV29-1|12|TRBD1
TGCAGCGTTAGGACAGGGTCCACTGAAGCTTTCTTT
CSVRTGSTEAFF
>.|TRBJ1-2|TRBV6-5|15|.
TGTGCCAGCAGTTATGATACGGTAGCTAACTATGGCTACACCTTC
CASSYDTVANYGYTF
>few|TRBJ2-1|TRBV19|14|TRBD1
TGTGCCAGTAGTACGATAGACAGGGGCAATGAGCAGTTCTTC
CASSTIDRGNEQFF
>.|TRBJ2-3|TRBV12-5|15|TRBD2
TGTGCTAGTGGTTTGCGCGGGGGGGCATCAGATACGCAGTATTTT
CASGLRGGASDTQYF
>.|TRBJ2-1|TRBV24-1|14|TRBD1
TGTGCCACCGCACGGGACAGGGGAATCAATGAGCAGTTCTTC
CATARDRGINEQFF
>.|TRBJ1-5|TRBV5-1|13|.
TGCGCCAGCAGCTTTTCAGGGGATCAGCCCCAGCATTTT
CASSFSGDQPQHF
>.|TRBJ2-2|TRBV21-1|18|.
TGTGCCAGCAGCAAAGCGCGTAGGGGACAGGGGGCGACCGGGGAGCTGTTTTTT
CASSKARRGQGATGELFF
>.|TRBJ2-6|TRBV7-2|18|.
TGTGCCAGCAGCTTTAAGGGGGGGAGTTCGTCTGGGGCCAACGTCCTGACTTTC
CASSFKGGSSSGANVLTF
>once|TRBJ2-3|TRBV6-6|15|.
TGTGCCAGCAGTTACTCGGAGGGGCGGGCAGATACGCAGTATTTT
CASSYSEGRADTQYF
>.|TRBJ1-5|TRBV18|14|TRBD1
TGTGCCAGCGCCGGGGACAGTCGTAATCAGCCCCAGCATTTT
CASAGDSRNQPQHF
>many|TRBJ1-1|TRBV2|13|.
TGTGCCAGCAGTGGACTCGAGAACACTGAAGCTTTCTTT
CASSGLENTEAFF
>.|TRBJ2-2|TRBV27|15|.
TGTGCCAGCAGTCCACGACAGGGAGGCACCGGGGAGCTGTTTTTT
CASSPRQGGTGELFF
>.|TRBJ2-5|TRBV7-8|17|TRBD2
TGTGCCAGCAGCCTAACTAGAACCTCTAGCGGGAGAGAGACCCAGTACTTC
CASSLTRTSSGRETQYF
>.|TRBJ2-5|TRBV7-9|15|TRBD1
TGTGCCAGCAGCTTAGTTGACAGGGCCCAAGAGACCCAGTACTTC
CASSLVDRAQETQYF
>.|TRBJ2-7|TRBV5-1|15|TRBD1
TGCGCCAGCAGCTTAGGGACAGGGAGGGTCTACGAGCAGTACTTC
CASSLGTGRVYEQYF
>.|TRBJ1-2|TRBV7-6|18|.
TGTGCCAGCAGCTCATCAGGGGTTTGGGGGGGAACAAACTATGGCTACACCTTC
CASSSSGVWGGTNYGYTF
>.|TRBJ1-5|TRBV7-2|15|TRBD1
TGTGCCAGCAGCTTAGCAGGGGGCAGCAATCAGCCCCAGCATTTT
CASSLAGGSNQPQHF
>.|TRBJ2-3|TRBV5-1|14|TRBD2
TGCGCCAGCAGCTTGGCTAGCGGGGCAGATACGCAGTATTTT
CASSLASGADTQYF
>.|TRBJ1-2|TRBV3-1/TRBV3-2|14|TRBD1
TGTGCCAGCAGCCTCGGACAGGGAAGTGGTGGCTACACCTTC
CASSLGQGSGGYTF
>.|TRBJ2-7|TRBV4-3|15|.
TGCGCCAGCAGCCAAGAAAGTACCAGGTCCTACGAGCAGTACTTC
CASSQESTRSYEQYF
>once|TRBJ1-6|TRBV19|13|TRBD1
TGTGCCAGTAGTCTCCGGGGACAGATGCCCCTCCACTTT
CASSLRGQMPLHF
>.|TRBJ1-5|TRBV6-6|17|TRBD1
TGTGCCAGCAGTCGGCGATCGGACAGGGCGAGCAATCAGCCCCAGCATTTT
CASSRRSDRASNQPQHF
>.|TRBJ1-2|TRBV9|16|TRBD1
TGTGCCAGCAGCGCAGGACAGGGGGCTAGTAACTATGGCTACACCTTC
CASSAGQGASNYGYTF
>.|TRBJ1-5|TRBV28|16|TRBD1
TGTGCCAGCAGAGACCTGGGACAGTATAGCAATCAGCCCCAGCATTTT
CASRDLGQYSNQPQHF
>.|TRBJ2-5|TRBV6-5|15|TRBD2
TGTGCCAGCAGCCGGCAGCGGGGGGGCCGAGAGACCCAGTACTTC
CASSRQRGGRETQYF
>.|TRBJ1-2|TRBV4-2|17|TRBD1
TGTGCCAGCAGCCGGATCACAGGGGGCGCCCCGGGGTATGGCTACACCTTC
CASSRITGGAPGYGYTF
>.|TRBJ2-5|TRBV9|17|.
TGTGCCAGCAGCGCCCTACCGGGACACGGAGAAAAAGAGACCCAGTACTTC
CASSALPGHGEKETQYF
>.|TRBJ1-6|TRBV13|15|.
TGTGCCAGCAGCTTAACTTCAGGGTATAATTCACCCCTCCACTTT
CASSLTSGYNSPLHF
>.|TRBJ1-2|TRBV5-6|14|TRBD1
TGTGCCAGCAGCTGGGACAGGGGACAGTTGGGCTACACCTTC
CASSWDRGQLGYTF
>.|TRBJ1-4|TRBV18|14|TRBD1
TGTGCCAGCTCAAAGGACAGGGGAAAGGAAAAACTGTTTTTT
CASSKDRGKEKLFF
>.|TRBJ1-1|TRBV9|15|.
TGTGCCAGCAGCGTAGATGGGGACTGGAACACTGAAGCTTTCTTT
CASSVDGDWNTEAFF
>few|TRBJ1-3|TRBV7-9|16|.
TGTGCCAGCAGCTTAGCCGCACACCACTCTGGAAACACCATATATTTT
CASSLAAHHSGNTIYF
>.|TRBJ2-1|TRBV6-1|14|.
TGTGCCAGCAGGGAAGCGGGACAGTACAATGAGCAGTTCTTC
CASREAGQYNEQFF
>.|TRBJ1-6|TRBV30|14|TRBD1
TGTGCCGGGACAGGAAGCTCCTATAATTCACCCCTCCACTTT
CAGTGSSYNSPLHF
>.|TRBJ1-1|TRBV7-3|13|.
TGTGCCAGCAGCTACAGGGAGAACACTGAAGCTTTCTTT
CASSYRENTEAFF
>.|TRBJ2-5|TRBV6-6|14|.
TGTGCCAGCAGTTACGGGGGCTTGCAAGAGACCCAGTACTTC
CASSYGGLQETQYF
>.|TRBJ2-3|TRBV7-2|15|TRBD2
TGTGCCAGCAGCTCGACTAGCGGGGCCCCGGGTACGCAGTATTTT
CASSSTSGAPGTQYF
>.|TRBJ1-1|TRBV2|13|.
TGTGCCAGCAGTGAAGCGGGACTTTATGAAGCTTTCTTT
CASSEAGLYEAFF
>.|TRBJ2-5|TRBV3-1/TRBV3-2|16|.
TGTGCCAGCAGCCAAAATCGGGACAGGCGGGGGAGGACCCAGTACTTC
CASSQNRDRRGRTQYF
>.|TRBJ1-2|TRBV9|15|.
TGTGCCAGCAGCGTCTCGGCGGGGGCGAGCTATGGCTACACCTTC
CASSVSAGASYGYTF
>.|TRBJ1-6|TRBV3-1/TRBV3-2|16|.
TGTGCCAGCAGCCAAGCGGTAGACAGGTGCCATTCACCCCTCCACTTT
CASSQAVDRCHSPLHF
>once|TRBJ1-4|TRBV7-2|15|TRBD1
TGTGCCAGCAGCTGGGACAGGGGGCGTCTTGAAAAACTGTTTTTT
CASSWDRGRLEKLFF
>.|TRBJ2-5|TRBV27|16|TRBD2
TGTGCCAGCAGTTCTAGCGGGGGGGCCCGGTGGGAGACCCAGTACTTC
CASSSSGGARWETQYF
>.|TRBJ2-2|TRBV5-1|16|TRBD2
TGCGCCAGCAGAAAACTAGCGGGTGTGAACACCGGGGAGCTGTTTTTT
CASRKLAGVNTGELFF
>.|TRBJ1-2|TRBV5-5|14|TRBD1
TGTGCCAGCAGCCTGGGACAGGGGAACTATGGCTACACCTTC
CASSLGQGNYGYTF
>.|TRBJ2-1|TRBV6-4|18|TRBD2
TGTGCCAGCAGTGACTCGTCGCATACTAGCGGGGGGGCCAATGAGCAGTTCTTC
CASSDSSHTSGGANEQFF
>.|TRBJ2-7|TRBV27|15|.
TGTGCCAGCAGTACGTCCGGGACAAATAACTACGAGCAGTACTTC
CASSTSGTNNYEQYF
>few|TRBJ2-2|TRBV9|14|.
TGTGCCAGCAGCCCTAGACCAGGGGACGGGGAGCTGTTTTTT
CASSPRPGDGELFF